One sample yielded the 25 T cell receptor beta chains listed below, sequenced in a study of vaccination and CD4 T cells after COVID-19 (dated by TCRdb to the early 2020s). Libraries were prepared through PCR. Sequencing instrument: Illumina iSeq 100. DNA from cultured CD4+ T cells was subjected to TCR sequencing with the Oncomine TCR Beta short-read assay at the Johns Hopkins FTIC core. The public reads were quality trimmed at Q25 with fastp and then assembled into clones with MiXCR by TCRdb, keeping productive beta chains. Rows with a matching CDR3 protein are joined into one entry that keeps the most common DNA and genes. The sample has about 7,000 distinct CDR3 sequences on record, 25% to 35% of them singletons. The ten largest make up roughly 29% of the sample. This sample's treatment or condition label indicates: approximately nine-day PBMC culture with coronavirus spike peptide pools or control peptides (ViraFEST assay). CD4+ T cells from unexposed donors were collected before the COVID-19 pandemic (2011-2018).

Their cognate antigens are unknown. The sample taken for sequencing was CD4+ T cells from blood, cultured in vitro. The origin of the receptors is a human donor in good health.

This sequence joins TRBV19 and TRBJ1-2; TRBD1 is a possible D gene (5 bases). Trimming left V 5 bases short and J 4 bases short, with 20 bases between. Per germline, CDR1 LNHDA and CDR2 SQIVND (reference sequence). This CDR3 is built from 16 residues. The CDR3: CASSVTAELGGYGYTF. The CDR3 DNA is TGTGCCAGTAGTGTAACAGCTGAACTGGGGGGCTATGGCTACACCTTC.

This clonotype has a handful of counts. This sequence joins TRBV12-3 or TRBV12-4 and TRBJ1-6; 9 nucleotides align to TRBD1. The V segment lost 7 bases and the J segment 8 bases; nucleotides outside the gene matches: 3. There are 13 residues in the CDR3. CDR3: CASTGQGDSPLHF. CDR3 DNA sequence: TGTGCCAGCACGGGACAGGGAGATTCACCCCTCCACTTT.

In its sample, this clonotype was seen a few times. The CDR3, as DNA: TGTGCCAGCAGTGACCCGAGGGATTCGGAAGGCTACACCTTC. This codes for CASSDPRDSEGYTF. The J gene is TRBJ1-2, the V gene TRBV6-4; unclear D gene. The germline V and J ends were trimmed by 2 bases and 8 bases, with 15 bases remaining between them. CDR1 and CDR2 (germline): MRHNA, SNTAGT. The CDR3 sequence is 14 residues long.

The chain has TRBV19 and TRBJ2-3, with D possibly TRBD1 on 5 matching bases. CDR3 length equals 12 residues. With 7 bases removed from V and 0 bases from J, the gap between germline ends came to 5 bases. Germline CDR1 LNHDA, CDR2 SQIVND (reference sequence). CDR3 sequence (DNA): TGTGCCAGTAAGGGGAGCACAGATACGCAGTATTTT. This gives the protein CASKGSTDTQYF.

This clonotype was seen a few times. This sequence joins TRBV6-1 and TRBJ1-2; D may be TRBD1 (5 bases). Trimming removed 4 bases from V and 1 base from J, with 10 bases in between. The CDR3 has 14 amino acids. Germline V CDR1 and CDR2: MNHNS, SASEGT. CDR3 in amino acids: CASSAFQGNYGYTF. In DNA form, the CDR3 reads TGTGCCAGCAGTGCCTTTCAGGGTAACTATGGCTACACCTTC.

The chain is built from TRBV19 and TRBJ2-3; 7 bases map to TRBD1. This CDR3 region has 12 residues. V lost 1 base to trimming and J lost 13 bases; unmatched junction nucleotides: 5. The V gene's germline CDR1 is LNHDA and CDR2 SQIVND (reference sequence). For the CDR3, the DNA is TGTGCCAGTAGTATAGGAGGGGGCCTCAAGTATTTT. This codes for CASSIGGGLKYF.

On this clonotype itself: One end of the junction does not line up with germline, which may come from a read error. V usage is TRBV29-1 and J usage is TRBJ1-2; TRBD1 aligns across 9 bases. The CDR3 loop spans 15 amino acids. From germline, CDR1 is SQVTM and CDR2 ANQGSEA. CDR3 in DNA: TGTAGCGTTGCTCCCGGGACAGGGCCAGGGTATGGCTACACCTTC. Translated, it gives CSVAPGTGPGYGYTF.

The chain is built from TRBV7-2 and TRBJ2-1; D gene uncertain. The CDR3 is 13 residues long. In germline, CDR1 is SGHTA, CDR2 FQGNSA. The V gene lost 1 base and the J gene lost 6 bases, with 7 bases spanning the gap. In DNA form, the CDR3 reads TGTGCCAGCAGCTTAGGATTTATCAATGAGCAGTTCTTC. Its protein product is CASSLGFINEQFF.

This chain connects TRBV29-1 to TRBJ1-1; D not resolved. Trimming left V 6 bases short and J 1 base short, with 6 bases between. The CDR3 totals 11 residues. Germline V CDR1 and CDR2: SQVTM, ANQGSEA. The CDR3 nucleotides read TGCAGCGTCTCTTCGAACACTGAAGCTTTCTTT. Amino acid sequence: CSVSSNTEAFF.

The gene calls are TRBV6-1 and TRBJ1-2; tentatively, D is TRBD1 (5 bases). This CDR3 region has 13 residues. Deletions cut 7 bases from V and 1 base from J, with 10 bases between. From germline, CDR1 is MNHNS and CDR2 SASEGT. CDR3 sequence: CASKIDSNYGYTF. CDR3 bases: TGTGCCAGCAAAATCGACAGTAACTATGGCTACACCTTC.

This clonotype turned up a few times. The rearrangement joins TRBV7-9 to TRBJ1-2; TRBD1 might be the D (6 bases). This CDR3 contains 15 residues. Between the trimmed V and J ends, which lost 2 bases and 7 bases, there was a span of 17 bases. Germline lookup yields CDR1 SEHNR and CDR2 FQNEAQ (reference sequence). The CDR3 DNA reads TGTGCCAGCAGCTTAACAGGCGGACAGTTGACTGGCTACACCTTC. It encodes CASSLTGGQLTGYTF.

The chain recombines TRBV7-8 with TRBJ2-3; a weak D match, TRBD1 (6 bases). The CDR3 covers 15 residues. Germline CDR1 SGHVS, CDR2 FQNEAQ. Trimming left V 2 bases short and J 2 bases short, with 11 bases between. CDR3 bases: TGTGCCAGCAGCTTATTGCCAGGGGCCACAGATACGCAGTATTTT. It is translated as CASSLLPGATDTQYF.

This clonotype is classed as medium-sized. The J gene is TRBJ1-6, the V gene TRBV21-1; TRBD1, the table's D call, lacks a check against the DNA. TRBV21-1 is a recognized pseudogene. This CDR3 contains 15 residues. CDR3 coding DNA: TGTGCCAGCAGCAGGGACAGCTCCTATAATTCACCCCTCCACTTT. Translation gives CASSRDSSYNSPLHF.

This clonotype was observed a few times. The CDR3, as DNA: TGTGCCAGCAGCCGACAGGGTGGTAACACTGAAGCTTTCTTT. Translated, it gives CASSRQGGNTEAFF. V is TRBV7-9 and J is TRBJ1-1; TRBD1 aligns across 7 bases. Germline CDR1 SEHNR, CDR2 FQNEAQ (reference sequence). This CDR3 spans 14 amino acids. Losses at the gene ends were 5 bases for V and 2 bases for J; bases not matched to a gene: 5.

This clonotype is a singleton in its sample. V is TRBV6-1 and J is TRBJ2-7; TRBD2 might be the D (7 bases). Germline CDR1 MNHNS, CDR2 SASEGT. The CDR3 totals 14 residues. V was pared by 7 bases and J by 4 bases, with 17 bases between. The CDR3: CASKGGTNGYEQYF. CDR3 nucleotides: TGTGCCAGCAAGGGGGGGACAAATGGGTACGAGCAGTACTTC.

This chain joins TRBV20-1 and TRBJ1-6; TRBD1 agrees at 7 bases. J lost 7 bases, V lost 6 bases, and 15 bases had no gene match. CDR3 size: 16 residues. Germline lookup yields CDR1 DFQATT and CDR2 SNEGSKA (reference sequence). CDR3 amino acids: CSAPGGSPGSNSPLHF. CDR3 coding DNA: TGCAGTGCCCCAGGGGGGAGTCCGGGGTCCAATTCACCCCTCCACTTT.

V usage is TRBV19 and J usage is TRBJ2-1, with TRBD1 matching 7 bases. Unmatched junction bases numbered 3, after V lost 4 bases and J lost 9 bases. CDR1 is LNHDA, CDR2 SQIVND, per germline (reference sequence). The CDR3 totals 12 residues. For the CDR3, the DNA is TGTGCCAGTAGTAACAGGGGTCGTGAGCAGTTCTTC. Its translation: CASSNRGREQFF.

This clonotype was seen a handful of times. The J gene is TRBJ2-3, the V gene TRBV20-1, with D possibly matching TRBD2 (5 bases). CDR3 size: 14 residues. Trimming pared 3 bases from V and 2 bases from J, leaving 12 bases between. Looked up from germline, CDR1 is DFQATT and CDR2 is SNEGSKA (reference sequence). The CDR3 loop reads CSASGVESTDTQYF. CDR3 sequence (DNA): TGCAGTGCTAGCGGGGTGGAGTCCACAGATACGCAGTATTTT.

This clonotype rates as medium-sized. The rearrangement joins TRBV20-1 to TRBJ2-7, with 11 bases identical to TRBD2. The CDR3 loop spans 14 amino acids. V lost 2 bases and J lost 4; bases outside the gene matches: 4. Germline V gene lookup returns CDR1 DFQATT and CDR2 SNEGSKA (reference sequence). CDR3 in DNA: TGCAGTGCTAGACTAGCGGGGGGATTATACGAGCAGTACTTC. This codes for CSARLAGGLYEQYF.

Concerning this clonotype: It may be a read error: a sequence one base away is much more abundant. The conserved final phenylalanine or tryptophan is absent from the CDR3, which likely points to a read error. The chain combines TRBV20-1 with TRBJ1-1; D unclear. Trimming cost V 0 bases and J 6 bases, with 5 bases left between them. This CDR3 has 11 amino acids. Germline lookup yields CDR1 DFQATT and CDR2 SNEGSKA (reference sequence). This CDR3 reads CSARDAPEAFI. The DNA of the CDR3 is TGCAGTGCTAGAGATGCCCCTGAAGCTTTCATT.

The chain recombines TRBV10-3 with TRBJ1-2; D remains ambiguous. CDR1 ENHRY and CDR2 SYGVKD come from the germline V gene. This CDR3 has 11 residues. V dropped 5 bases and J dropped 7 bases, with 8 bases sitting between them. The CDR3 DNA follows: TGTGCCATCAGTTACGGTGCTGGCTACACCTTC. Its protein is CAISYGAGYTF.

The chain recombines TRBV7-3 with TRBJ1-1; perhaps TRBD1 as D (5 bases). Germline lookup yields CDR1 SGHTA and CDR2 FQGTGA. The CDR3 length is 14 residues. Trimming took 5 bases from V and 3 from J, leaving 13 bases between them. The CDR3 sequence: CASSPGHPDTEAFF. The CDR3 region has the DNA TGTGCCAGCAGCCCGGGGCACCCGGACACTGAAGCTTTCTTT.

This clonotype showed up just a few times. The rearrangement joins TRBV7-9 to TRBJ2-2; TRBD1 matches 10 bases. Trimming at V came to 3 bases and at J to 6 bases, leaving 7 bases not matched to a gene. Germline V gives CDR1 SEHNR, CDR2 FQNEAQ (reference sequence). There are 16 residues in the CDR3. The CDR3, as DNA: TGTGCCAGCAGCTTCGCCGGGACAGGGGTTTCCGGGGAGCTGTTTTTT. It yields the protein CASSFAGTGVSGELFF. The whole variable domain, filled in from reference TRBV7-9 and TRBJ2-2, reads DTGVSQNPRHKITKRGQNVTFRCDPISEHNRLYWYRQTLGQGPEFLTYFQNEAQLEKSRLLSDRFSAERPKGSFSTLEIQRTEQGDSAMYLCASSFAGTGVSGELFFGEGSRLTVL.

This clonotype was seen a few times. This chain uses TRBV7-3 with TRBJ2-1; 7 nucleotides match TRBD2. The germline V gene has CDR1 SGHTA and CDR2 FQGTGA. The CDR3 is made up of 14 amino acids. The trim removed 5 bases at V and 5 bases at J, leaving 6 bases unmatched. The CDR3 region is CASSARLADNEQFF. The CDR3 DNA reads TGTGCCAGCAGCGCCCGACTAGCTGACAATGAGCAGTTCTTC. Looking up the rest from reference TRBV7-3 and TRBJ2-1 gives the full variable domain: GAGVSQTPSNKVTEKGKYVELRCDPISGHTALYWYRQSLGQGPEFLIYFQGTGAADDSGLPNDRFFAVRPEGSVSTLKIQRTERGDSAVYLCASSARLADNEQFFGPGTRLTVL.

J is TRBJ1-3 and V is TRBV19, with no clear D. The germline gives CDR1 LNHDA, CDR2 SQIVND (reference sequence). The CDR3 contains 14 residues. The CDR3 region is CVSRALDPGNTIYF. CDR3 sequence (DNA): TGTGTCAGCCGGGCATTGGACCCTGGAAACACCATATATTTT.